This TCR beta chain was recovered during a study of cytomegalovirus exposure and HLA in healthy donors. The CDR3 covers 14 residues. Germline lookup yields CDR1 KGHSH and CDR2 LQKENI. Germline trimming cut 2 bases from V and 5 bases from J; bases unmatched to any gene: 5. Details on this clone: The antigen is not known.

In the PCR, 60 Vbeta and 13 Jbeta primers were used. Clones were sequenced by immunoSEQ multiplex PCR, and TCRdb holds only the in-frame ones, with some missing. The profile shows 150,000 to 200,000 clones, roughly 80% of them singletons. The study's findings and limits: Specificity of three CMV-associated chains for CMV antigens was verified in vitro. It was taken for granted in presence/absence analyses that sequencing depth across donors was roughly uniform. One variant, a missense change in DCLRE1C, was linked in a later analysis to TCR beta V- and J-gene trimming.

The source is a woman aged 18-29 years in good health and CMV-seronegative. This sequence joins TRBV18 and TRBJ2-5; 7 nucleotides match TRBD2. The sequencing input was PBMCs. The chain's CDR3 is CASSPGLGAETQYF. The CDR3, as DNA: TGTGCCAGCTCACCAGGACTAGGCGCGGAGACCCAGTACTTC.